The 20 T cell receptor beta chains below were found in one sample sequenced in a study of T cell changes during pregnancy in multiple sclerosis. Sequencing used immunoSEQ multiplex PCR; TCRdb keeps in-frame clones, though not all of them. The sample lists 95,000 to 100,000 clones; about 90% were seen once. The source material was peripheral blood, sampled after pregnancy. The source of these receptors is a female donor in good health, enrolled as a control in a pregnancy study.

The chain couples TRBV7-3 to TRBJ2-1; 7 bases match TRBD1. Germline trimming cut 5 bases from V and 6 bases from J; bases unmatched to any gene: 13. There are 16 residues in the CDR3. From germline, CDR1 is SGHTA and CDR2 FQGTGA. For the CDR3, the DNA is TGTGCCAGCAGCCAGAGGGGGCTAACTCAACTCAATGAGCAGTTCTTC. Protein: CASSQRGLTQLNEQFF. The complete variable domain, with remaining parts taken from reference TRBV7-3 and TRBJ2-1, reads GAGVSQTPSNKVTEKGKYVELRCDPISGHTALYWYRQSLGQGPEFLIYFQGTGAADDSGLPNDRFFAVRPEGSVSTLKIQRTERGDSAVYLCASSQRGLTQLNEQFFGPGTRLTVL.

The rearrangement uses TRBV9 and TRBJ2-5; TRBD2 matches 15 bases. The ends lost 4 bases at V and 4 bases at J; junction bases unmatched: 5. Germline V lookup: CDR1 SGDLS, CDR2 YYNGEE. CDR3 length: 16 amino acids. The CDR3 region is CASSPGLAGGLETQYF. In nucleotides, the CDR3 is TGTGCCAGCAGCCCAGGACTAGCGGGAGGGTTAGAGACCCAGTACTTC.

There are a few counts of this clone. The chain links TRBV2 to TRBJ2-2; perhaps TRBD1 as D (5 bases). This CDR3 is 14 amino acids long. Germline CDR1 SNHLY, CDR2 FYNNEI. V was cut by 1 base and J by 3 bases, with 6 bases left in between. The CDR3: CASSEGGYTGELFF. For the CDR3, the DNA is TGTGCCAGCAGTGAAGGGGGCTACACCGGGGAGCTGTTTTTT.

This chain uses TRBV7-9 with TRBJ2-1; TRBD2 aligns across 7 bases. The junction had 13 bases not matched to a gene; V was cut back by 3 bases and J by 5 bases. CDR3 length: 17 residues. CDR1 and CDR2 (germline): SEHNR, FQNEAQ (reference sequence). This chain's CDR3 is CASSLRLREPTNNEQFF. For the CDR3, the DNA is TGTGCCAGCAGCTTGAGGTTGCGGGAGCCAACCAACAATGAGCAGTTCTTC.

This chain connects TRBV7-9 to TRBJ2-1; perhaps TRBD1 as D (5 bases). The V gene's germline CDR1 is SEHNR and CDR2 FQNEAQ (reference sequence). The CDR3 contains 14 residues. V lost 1 base and J lost 4, with 8 bases in between. The CDR3 is CASSLVTGYNEQFF. The CDR3 region has the DNA TGTGCCAGCAGCTTAGTAACAGGATACAATGAGCAGTTCTTC.

The chain recombines TRBV9 with TRBJ2-1, with TRBD2 matching 7 bases. The junction had 5 bases not matched to a gene; V was cut back by 7 bases and J by 4 bases. Looked up from germline, CDR1 is SGDLS and CDR2 is YYNGEE. The CDR3 covers 13 residues. CDR3 coding DNA: TGTGCCAGCGGGACGGGACTATACAATGAGCAGTTCTTC. Protein: CASGTGLYNEQFF.

The chain joins TRBV6-5 to TRBJ1-1; D possibly corresponds to TRBD1 (5 bases). Germline CDR1 MNHEY, CDR2 SVGAGI. This CDR3 comprises 14 residues. Trimming shortened V by 1 base and J by 5 bases, and 11 bases separated the two germline ends. The CDR3 sequence: CASSYFQGGTEAFF. The CDR3 DNA sequence: TGTGCCAGCAGTTACTTTCAGGGAGGGACTGAAGCTTTCTTT.

This clone was detected once. J is TRBJ2-6 and V is TRBV10-3; 8 bases align to TRBD1. The V segment lost 6 bases and the J segment 7 bases; nucleotides outside the gene matches: 11. This CDR3 region has 16 residues. Germline CDR1 ENHRY, CDR2 SYGVKD. The CDR3 coding sequence is TGTGCCATCAGGAACCAGGGGGCGATTAAAGCCAACGTCCTGACTTTC. Protein product: CAIRNQGAIKANVLTF.

This chain connects TRBV5-1 to TRBJ2-7; 12 nucleotides match TRBD1. This CDR3 contains 15 residues. The germline V gene has CDR1 SGHRS and CDR2 YFSETQ. Unmatched junction bases numbered 6, after V lost 1 base and J lost 7 bases. Here the CDR3 reads CASSLTGQGAKEQYF. CDR3 in DNA: TGCGCCAGCAGCTTGACGGGACAGGGGGCGAAGGAGCAGTACTTC.

V is TRBV5-4 and J is TRBJ2-3, with D possibly being TRBD2 (7 bases). Germline V CDR1 and CDR2: SGHNT, YYREEE (reference sequence). The CDR3 has 15 amino acids. V lost 4 bases and J lost 0, with 12 bases in between. The CDR3 DNA follows: TGTGCCAGCAGCCCCCGGGGGGCCAGCACAGATACGCAGTATTTT. Its translation is CASSPRGASTDTQYF.

Only one count was recorded for this clone. The gene calls are TRBV11-2 and TRBJ2-1; 8 nucleotides align to TRBD2. Germline V gene sequence: CDR1 SGHAT, CDR2 FQNNGV. Germline trimming cut 8 bases from V and 4 bases from J; bases unmatched to any gene: 13. The CDR3 consists of 16 residues. CDR3 nucleotide sequence: TGTGCCAGCGGTAGATATGCACGGGGGGGGTACAATGAGCAGTTCTTC. Its protein product is CASGRYARGGYNEQFF.

The genes are TRBV30 and TRBJ2-7; 10 bases agree with TRBD1. J was trimmed by 6 bases and V by 8 bases; bases with no gene match: 13. Germline CDR1 and CDR2: GTSNPN and SVGIG (reference sequence). CDR3 length: 14 residues. CDR3 nucleotides: TGTGCCATTACACCGGGACAGGGGCTCTCCGAGCAGTACTTC. Protein sequence: CAITPGQGLSEQYF.

The chain employs TRBV5-1 and TRBJ2-3; D remains ambiguous. The CDR3 sequence is 15 residues long. V lost 0 bases and J 1 base, leaving 9 bases between the germline ends. Germline CDR1 reads SGHRS; CDR2 reads YFSETQ. In DNA form, the CDR3 reads TGCGCCAGCAGCTTGGAGAGTCGGGGCACAGATACGCAGTATTTT. Its translation: CASSLESRGTDTQYF.

J is TRBJ1-4 and V is TRBV15; 7 positions agree with TRBD1. This CDR3 contains 16 residues. The junction had 9 bases not matched to a gene; V was cut back by 3 bases and J by 5 bases. The germline V gene encodes CDR1 LNHNV and CDR2 YYDKDF (reference sequence). CDR3 residues: CATSSQGGVWNEKLFF. The CDR3 DNA reads TGTGCCACCAGCAGCCAGGGGGGTGTATGGAATGAAAAACTGTTTTTT.

V is TRBV6-6 and J is TRBJ1-1, with 8 bases aligning to TRBD1. Germline-derived CDR1 and CDR2 are MNHNY and SVGAGI (reference sequence). The V gene end was trimmed by 6 bases and the J gene end by 1 base; junction bases not matched to a gene: 1. The CDR3 loop spans 13 amino acids. This CDR3 reads CASRGTGNTEAFF. For the CDR3, the DNA is TGTGCCAGCAGGGGGACAGGGAACACTGAAGCTTTCTTT.

The chain has TRBV2 and TRBJ2-7; unclear D gene. The CDR3 contains 14 residues. Germline assignment: CDR1 SNHLY and CDR2 FYNNEI. Trimming left V 4 bases short and J 2 bases short, with 12 bases between. The CDR3 sequence: CASSGAGLPYEQYF. DNA of the CDR3: TGTGCCAGCAGTGGTGCAGGTCTTCCCTACGAGCAGTACTTC. The entire variable domain, with the rest obtained from reference TRBV2 and TRBJ2-7, is as follows: EPEVTQTPSHQVTQMGQEVILRCVPISNHLYFYWYRQILGQKVEFLVSFYNNEISEKSEIFDDQFSVERPDGSNFTLKIRSTKLEDSAMYFCASSGAGLPYEQYFGPGTRLTVT.

CDR3 DNA sequence: TGTGCCAGCAGTTTCGACAGGGACTACGAGCAGTACTTC. It yields the protein CASSFDRDYEQYF. The chain has TRBV27 and TRBJ2-7; 7 nucleotides match TRBD1. Germline V CDR1 and CDR2: MNHEY, SMNVEV (reference sequence). The CDR3 covers 13 residues. The V and J ends lost 3 bases and 3 bases, in that order; junction bases with no gene match: 2.

DNA for the CDR3: TGTGCCAGCAGCCCCCGACAGGGTTCCTACAATGAGCAGTTCTTC. Residues: CASSPRQGSYNEQFF. The rearrangement links TRBV7-6 to TRBJ2-1; 7 bases fit TRBD1. The CDR3 loop spans 15 amino acids. The germline V gene has CDR1 SGHVS and CDR2 FNYEAQ. V trimming: 5 bases; J trimming: 1 base; junction bases outside the gene matches: 5.

V usage is TRBV6-1 and J usage is TRBJ2-7; 11 bases fit TRBD2. With V trimmed by 0 bases and J by 2 bases, 0 bases remained unmatched. The CDR3 contains 15 residues. The germline V gene encodes CDR1 MNHNS and CDR2 SASEGT. The CDR3: CASSEASGGAYEQYF. CDR3 coding DNA: TGTGCCAGCAGTGAAGCTAGCGGGGGGGCCTACGAGCAGTACTTC.

The chain carries TRBV28 and TRBJ2-2, with 9 bases aligning to TRBD2. The J segment lost 4 bases and the V segment lost 5 bases, leaving 20 bases of the junction unmatched. This CDR3 region has 20 residues. The germline V gene encodes CDR1 MDHEN and CDR2 SYDVKM. The CDR3 coding sequence is TGTGCCAGCAGTGAAAGGCCCCAGAGCGGGAGGCATTGGGGCACCGGGGAGCTGTTTTTT. Translating it yields CASSERPQSGRHWGTGELFF. Drawing the rest from reference TRBV28 and TRBJ2-2, the complete variable domain is DVKVTQSSRYLVKRTGEKVFLECVQDMDHENMFWYRQDPGLGLRLIYFSYDVKMKEKGDIPEGYSVSREKKERFSLILESASTNQTSMYLCASSERPQSGRHWGTGELFFGEGSRLTVL.